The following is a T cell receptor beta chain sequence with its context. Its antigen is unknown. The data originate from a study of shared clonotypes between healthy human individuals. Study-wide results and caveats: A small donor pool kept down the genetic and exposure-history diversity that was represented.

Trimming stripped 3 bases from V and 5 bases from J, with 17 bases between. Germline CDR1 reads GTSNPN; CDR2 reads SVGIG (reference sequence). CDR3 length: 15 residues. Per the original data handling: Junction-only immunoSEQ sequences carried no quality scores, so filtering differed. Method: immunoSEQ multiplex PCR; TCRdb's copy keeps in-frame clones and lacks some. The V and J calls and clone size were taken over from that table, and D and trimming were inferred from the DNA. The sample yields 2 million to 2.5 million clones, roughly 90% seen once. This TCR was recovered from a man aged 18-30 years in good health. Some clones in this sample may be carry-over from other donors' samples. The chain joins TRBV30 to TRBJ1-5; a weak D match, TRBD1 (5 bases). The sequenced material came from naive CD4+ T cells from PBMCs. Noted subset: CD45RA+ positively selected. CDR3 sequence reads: CAWSDDISGHQPQHF. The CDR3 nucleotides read TGTGCCTGGAGCGACGACATTTCGGGGCATCAGCCCCAGCATTTT.